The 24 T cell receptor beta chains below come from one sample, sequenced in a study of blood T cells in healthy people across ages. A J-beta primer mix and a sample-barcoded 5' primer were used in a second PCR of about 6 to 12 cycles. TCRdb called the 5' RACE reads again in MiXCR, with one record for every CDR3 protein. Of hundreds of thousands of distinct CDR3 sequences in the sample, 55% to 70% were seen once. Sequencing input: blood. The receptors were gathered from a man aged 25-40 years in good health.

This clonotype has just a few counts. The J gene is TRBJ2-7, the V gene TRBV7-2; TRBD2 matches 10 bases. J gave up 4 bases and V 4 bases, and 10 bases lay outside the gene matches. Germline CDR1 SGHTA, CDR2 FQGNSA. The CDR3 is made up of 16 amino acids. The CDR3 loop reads CASSWNSGGTQYEQYF. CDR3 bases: TGTGCCAGCAGCTGGAATAGCGGGGGGACCCAGTACGAGCAGTACTTC.

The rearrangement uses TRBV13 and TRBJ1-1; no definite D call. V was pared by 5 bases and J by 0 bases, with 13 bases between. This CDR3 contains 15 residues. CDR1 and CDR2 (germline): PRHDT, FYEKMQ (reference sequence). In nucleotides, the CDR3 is TGTGCCAGCAGCATGAGACGGAACCTGAACACTGAAGCTTTCTTT. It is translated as CASSMRRNLNTEAFF.

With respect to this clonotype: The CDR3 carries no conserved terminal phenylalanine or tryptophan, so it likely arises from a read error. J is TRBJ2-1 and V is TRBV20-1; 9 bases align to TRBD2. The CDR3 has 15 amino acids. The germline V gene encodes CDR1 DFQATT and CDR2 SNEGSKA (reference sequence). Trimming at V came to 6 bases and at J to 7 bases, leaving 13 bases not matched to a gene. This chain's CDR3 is CSAVFRREGLNEQFS. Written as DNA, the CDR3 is TGCAGTGCCGTCTTCCGGCGGGAGGGCCTGAATGAGCAGTTCTCC.

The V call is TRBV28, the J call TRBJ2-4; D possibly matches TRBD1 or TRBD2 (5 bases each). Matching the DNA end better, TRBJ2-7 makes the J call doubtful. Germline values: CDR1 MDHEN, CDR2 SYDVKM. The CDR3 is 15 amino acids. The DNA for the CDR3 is TGTGCCAGCAGTCCCCCTGGGTTGGTGGGGGACGAGCAGTACTTC. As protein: CASSPPGLVGDEQYF.

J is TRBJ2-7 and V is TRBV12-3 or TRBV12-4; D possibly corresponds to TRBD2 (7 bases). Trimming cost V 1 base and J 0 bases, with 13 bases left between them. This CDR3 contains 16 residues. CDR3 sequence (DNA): TGTGCCAGCAGTTTAGTGGCGGGGGCCACCTCCTACGAGCAGTACTTC. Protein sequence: CASSLVAGATSYEQYF.

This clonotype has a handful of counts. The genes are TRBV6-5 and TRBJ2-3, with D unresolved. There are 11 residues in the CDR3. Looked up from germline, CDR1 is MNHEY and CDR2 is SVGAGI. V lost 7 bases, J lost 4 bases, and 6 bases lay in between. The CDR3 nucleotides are TGTGCCAGCATCTTGGCAGATACGCAGTATTTT. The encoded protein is CASILADTQYF.

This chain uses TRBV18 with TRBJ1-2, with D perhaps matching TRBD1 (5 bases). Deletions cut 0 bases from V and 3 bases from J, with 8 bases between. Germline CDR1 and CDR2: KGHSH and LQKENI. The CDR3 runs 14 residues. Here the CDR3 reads CASSPPGGDYGYTF. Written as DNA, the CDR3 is TGTGCCAGCTCACCACCTGGGGGTGACTATGGCTACACCTTC.

CDR3 in DNA: TGTGCCACCAGCAGTTCCCAGGGGCCGGCCGCGACACAAGAGACCCAGTACTTC. Translating gives CATSSSQGPAATQETQYF. The chain links TRBV15 to TRBJ2-5; possibly TRBD1 for D (6 bases). The CDR3 contains 18 residues. From germline, CDR1 is LNHNV and CDR2 YYDKDF (reference sequence). Trimming cost V 3 bases and J 2 bases, with 22 bases left between them.

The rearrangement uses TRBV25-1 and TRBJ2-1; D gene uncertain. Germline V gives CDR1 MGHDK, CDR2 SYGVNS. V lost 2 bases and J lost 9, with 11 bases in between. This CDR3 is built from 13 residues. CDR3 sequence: CASSEIAGAEQFF. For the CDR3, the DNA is TGTGCCAGCAGTGAAATAGCAGGCGCTGAGCAGTTCTTC.

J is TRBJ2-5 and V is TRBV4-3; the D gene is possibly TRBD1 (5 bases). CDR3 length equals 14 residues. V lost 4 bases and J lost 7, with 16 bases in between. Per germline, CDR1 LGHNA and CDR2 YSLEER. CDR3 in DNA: TGCGCCAGCAGCCCCAACACCAGGGAAGGGACCCAGTACTTC. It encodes CASSPNTREGTQYF.

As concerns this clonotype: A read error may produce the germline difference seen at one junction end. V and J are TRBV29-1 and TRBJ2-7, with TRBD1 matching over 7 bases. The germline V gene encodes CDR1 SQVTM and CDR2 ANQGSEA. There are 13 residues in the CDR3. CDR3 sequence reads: CSVDLGGSYEQYF. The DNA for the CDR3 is TGTAGCGTTGACTTAGGGGGCTCTTACGAGCAGTACTTC.

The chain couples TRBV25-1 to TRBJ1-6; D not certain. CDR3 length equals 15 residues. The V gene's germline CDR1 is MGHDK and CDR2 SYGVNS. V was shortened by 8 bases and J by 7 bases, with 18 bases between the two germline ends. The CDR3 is CASGARSNVNSPLHF. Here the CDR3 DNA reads TGTGCCAGCGGCGCGCGTTCCAACGTAAATTCACCCCTCCACTTT.

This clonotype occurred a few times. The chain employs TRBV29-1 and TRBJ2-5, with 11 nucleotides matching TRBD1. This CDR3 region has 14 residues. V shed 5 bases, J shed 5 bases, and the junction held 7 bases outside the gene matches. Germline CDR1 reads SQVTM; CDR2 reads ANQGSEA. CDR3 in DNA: TGCAGCGTTTTAGGACAGGGGGCGCGGGAGACCCAGTACTTC. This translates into CSVLGQGARETQYF.

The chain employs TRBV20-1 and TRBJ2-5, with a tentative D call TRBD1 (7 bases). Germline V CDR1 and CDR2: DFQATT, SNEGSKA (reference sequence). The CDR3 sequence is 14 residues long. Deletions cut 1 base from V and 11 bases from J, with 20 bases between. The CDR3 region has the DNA TGCAGTGCTAGAGCTAGCAGGGGGGTTCGTGAGCAGTACTTC. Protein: CSARASRGVREQYF.

This chain's CDR3 is CASSAGTAVGYTF. CDR3 DNA: TGTGCCAGCAGTGCCGGGACGGCCGTGGGCTACACCTTC. V usage is TRBV25-1 and J usage is TRBJ1-2, with D perhaps TRBD1 (5 bases). Trimming pared 4 bases from V and 8 bases from J, leaving 14 bases between. Germline V CDR1 and CDR2: MGHDK, SYGVNS. The CDR3 is 13 amino acids.

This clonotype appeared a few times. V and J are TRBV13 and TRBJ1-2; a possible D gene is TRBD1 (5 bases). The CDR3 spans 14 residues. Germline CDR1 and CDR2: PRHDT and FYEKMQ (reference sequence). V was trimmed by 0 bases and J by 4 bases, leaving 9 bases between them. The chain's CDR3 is CASSLGGRVYGYTF. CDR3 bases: TGTGCCAGCAGCTTAGGGGGCAGGGTCTATGGCTACACCTTC.

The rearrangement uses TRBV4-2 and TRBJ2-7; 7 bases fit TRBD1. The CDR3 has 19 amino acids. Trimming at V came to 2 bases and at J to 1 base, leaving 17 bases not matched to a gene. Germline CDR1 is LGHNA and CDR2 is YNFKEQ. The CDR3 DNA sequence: TGTGCCAGCAGCCAATACCGGGACAGTATACTGGGCGATTCCTACGAGCAGTACTTC. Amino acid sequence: CASSQYRDSILGDSYEQYF.

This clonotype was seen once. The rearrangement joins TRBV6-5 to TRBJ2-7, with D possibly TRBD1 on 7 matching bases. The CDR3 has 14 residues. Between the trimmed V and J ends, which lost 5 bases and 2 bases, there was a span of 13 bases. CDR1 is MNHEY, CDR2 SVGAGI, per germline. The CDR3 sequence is CASSAPGGPYEQYF. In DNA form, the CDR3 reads TGTGCCAGCAGTGCCCCAGGGGGGCCCTACGAGCAGTACTTC.

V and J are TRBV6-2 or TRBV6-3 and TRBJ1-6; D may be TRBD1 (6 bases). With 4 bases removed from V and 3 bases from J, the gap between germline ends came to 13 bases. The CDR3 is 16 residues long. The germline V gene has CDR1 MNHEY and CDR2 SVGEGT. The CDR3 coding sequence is TGTGCCAGCAGTTCCGTGAGGGGGGTCTATAATTCACCCCTCCACTTT. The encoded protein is CASSSVRGVYNSPLHF.

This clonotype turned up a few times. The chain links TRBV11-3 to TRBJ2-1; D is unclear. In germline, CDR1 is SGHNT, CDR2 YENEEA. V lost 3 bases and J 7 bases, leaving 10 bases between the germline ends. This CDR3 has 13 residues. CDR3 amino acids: CASSFGIVNEQFF. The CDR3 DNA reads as TGTGCCAGCAGCTTCGGCATTGTTAATGAGCAGTTCTTC.

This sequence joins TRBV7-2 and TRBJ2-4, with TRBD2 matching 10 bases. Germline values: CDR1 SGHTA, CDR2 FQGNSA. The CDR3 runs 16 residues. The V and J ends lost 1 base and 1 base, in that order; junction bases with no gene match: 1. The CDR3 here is CASSLGSGGAKNIQYF. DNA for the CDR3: TGTGCCAGCAGCTTAGGTAGCGGGGGGGCCAAAAACATTCAGTACTTC. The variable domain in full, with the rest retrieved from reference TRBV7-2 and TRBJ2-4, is GAGVSQSPSNKVTEKGKDVELRCDPISGHTALYWYRQSLGQGLEFLIYFQGNSAPDKSGLPSDRFSAERTGGSVSTLTIQRTQQEDSAVYLCASSLGSGGAKNIQYFGAGTRLSVL.

The CDR3: CASSFSGRLSEQYF. The CDR3 DNA follows: TGTGCCAGCAGTTTTAGCGGAAGGCTTAGCGAGCAGTACTTC. V usage is TRBV12-3 or TRBV12-4 and J usage is TRBJ2-7, with D possibly matching TRBD2 (6 bases). This CDR3 region has 14 residues. V dropped 3 bases and J dropped 6 bases, with 15 bases sitting between them.

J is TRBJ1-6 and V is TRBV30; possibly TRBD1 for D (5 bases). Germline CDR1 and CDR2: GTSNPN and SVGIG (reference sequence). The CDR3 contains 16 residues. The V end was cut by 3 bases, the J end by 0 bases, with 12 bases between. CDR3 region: CAWRGDSSSYNSPLHF. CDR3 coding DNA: TGTGCCTGGAGGGGGGACTCGAGCTCCTATAATTCACCCCTCCACTTT.

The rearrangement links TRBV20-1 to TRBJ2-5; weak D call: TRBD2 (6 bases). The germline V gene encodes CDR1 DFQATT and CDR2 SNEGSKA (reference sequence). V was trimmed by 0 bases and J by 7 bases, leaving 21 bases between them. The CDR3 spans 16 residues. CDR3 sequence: CSARDFRGTLAGTQYF. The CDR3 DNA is TGCAGTGCTAGAGATTTCCGGGGGACTCTCGCCGGGACCCAGTACTTC.